A selection of T cell receptor beta chains follows, all from one sample in a study of OX40 agonist ivuxolimab in advanced cancers. Profiled with immunoSEQ multiplex PCR; TCRdb holds only in-frame clones, not every one. The sample shows under 80,000 clones, 90% of them seen only once. Here the sequenced sample was CD4+ or CD8+ T cells sorted from blood, taken in a trial of the OX40 agonist ivuxolimab. The receptor set was obtained from an adult with an advanced solid tumor such as melanoma, head and neck, liver or kidney cancer. Each CDR3 is given with its conserved first and last residue. A D gene is named only where the DNA matches it firmly. Not all rows give a size; the values are once, few, many and, for expanded clones, a class.

d_call clone_size j_call v_call cdr3_aa cdr3_nt
NA NA TRBJ2-7 TRBV20-1 CSALNSYEQYF TGCAGTGCTTTAAATTCCTACGAGCAGTACTTC
NA NA TRBJ2-5 TRBV6-5 CASSFPHLYQETQYF TGTGCCAGCAGTTTCCCCCATTTGTACCAAGAGACCCAGTACTTC
TRBD2 NA TRBJ2-1 TRBV6-4 CASSEVETSARHEQFF TGTGCCAGCAGTGAGGTCGAGACTAGCGCGAGACATGAGCAGTTCTTC
TRBD1 NA TRBJ1-1 TRBV4-1 CASSQEGGPAFF TGCGCCAGCAGCCAAGAAGGGGGCCCAGCTTTCTTT
TRBD2 NA TRBJ2-1 TRBV19 CASSIDSSGGALKFF TGTGCCAGTAGTATAGATTCTAGCGGGGGGGCTTTAAAGTTCTTC
NA once TRBJ1-1 TRBV5-4 CASSLAQGTEAFF TGTGCCAGCAGCTTGGCCCAGGGGACTGAAGCTTTCTTT
TRBD1 NA TRBJ1-1 TRBV6-4 CASSAQVGTANTEAFF TGTGCCAGCAGTGCGCAGGTAGGGACAGCCAACACTGAAGCTTTCTTT
TRBD2 NA TRBJ2-1 TRBV18 CASSLLAGGNEQFF TGTGCCAGCTCACTTCTAGCGGGGGGAAATGAGCAGTTCTTC
NA once TRBJ2-5 TRBV5-1 CASSWGFKRGQETQYF TGCGCCAGCAGCTGGGGTTTTAAACGGGGCCAAGAGACCCAGTACTTC
NA NA TRBJ2-6 TRBV5-4 CASSLDGYSGANVLTF TGTGCCAGCAGCTTGGACGGATACTCTGGGGCCAACGTCCTGACTTTC
NA NA TRBJ2-7 TRBV13 CASSPIAGSTYEQYF TGTGCCAGCAGCCCCATCGCGGGAAGTACCTACGAGCAGTACTTC
TRBD1 NA TRBJ1-2 TRBV18 CASSYLQGAQDYGYTF TGTGCCAGCTCGTATCTCCAGGGGGCGCAGGACTATGGCTACACCTTC
NA NA TRBJ1-5 TRBV21-1 CASSKALRGESNQPQHF TGTGCCAGCAGCAAAGCGCTCCGGGGGGAGAGCAATCAGCCCCAGCATTTT
NA NA TRBJ2-2 TRBV11-2 CASSLEGRADTGELFF TGTGCCAGCAGCTTAGAAGGAAGGGCGGACACCGGGGAGCTGTTTTTT
NA NA TRBJ1-2 TRBV7-9 CASSPAGRDYGYTF TGTGCCAGCAGCCCAGCGGGACGCGACTATGGCTACACCTTC
TRBD2 NA TRBJ2-7 TRBV6-9 CASSQRGLALYEQYF TGTGCCAGCAGTCAAAGGGGACTAGCCCTCTACGAGCAGTACTTC
TRBD1 NA TRBJ1-2 TRBV6-5 CASSYSGTAYGYTF TGTGCCAGCAGTTACTCCGGGACAGCCTATGGCTACACCTTC
NA NA TRBJ2-1 TRBV20-1 CSATQRSEQFF TGCAGTGCTACCCAGAGGAGTGAGCAGTTCTTC
NA NA TRBJ1-2 TRBV2 CASSVEGSNYGYTF TGTGCCAGCAGTGTAGAGGGCAGTAACTATGGCTACACCTTC
NA few TRBJ1-6 TRBV5-5 CASSLTGSDNSPLHF TGTGCCAGCAGCTTGACGGGTAGCGATAATTCACCCCTCCACTTT
TRBD1 NA TRBJ2-7 TRBV10-2 CASRTTGSEQYF TGCGCCAGCAGAACGACAGGGTCCGAGCAGTACTTC
TRBD1 few TRBJ2-1 TRBV6-5 CASSHGTGNNEQFF TGTGCCAGCAGTCACGGGACAGGGAACAATGAGCAGTTCTTC
NA few TRBJ2-1 TRBV5-1 CASSFDSYNEQFF TGCGCCAGCAGCTTCGACAGCTACAATGAGCAGTTCTTC
NA NA TRBJ2-5 TRBV9 CASSVGEGGREETQYF TGTGCCAGCAGCGTAGGGGAGGGGGGGCGTGAAGAGACCCAGTACTTC
NA NA TRBJ1-1 TRBV6-5 CASSWSGATEAFF TGTGCCAGCAGTTGGTCCGGGGCCACTGAAGCTTTCTTT
TRBD2 NA TRBJ2-3 TRBV7-9 CASRPWLAGGSGDTQYF TGTGCCAGCAGGCCCTGGCTAGCGGGGGGGAGCGGAGATACGCAGTATTTT